This paragraph covers one T cell receptor (beta chain) sequence. This sample was included in a study of blood T cell repertoires in COVID-19. Whole-study context: Donors in the United States, Italy and Spain gave samples during acute or convalescent COVID-19.

The V segment lost 4 bases and the J segment 6 bases; nucleotides outside the gene matches: 2. CDR1 is MNHEY, CDR2 SVGAGI, per germline. CDR3 length: 15 amino acids. Libraries were prepared by immunoSEQ multiplex PCR; TCRdb keeps only in-frame clonotypes and omits some of them. The sample includes over 55,000 clones, around four fifths of them seen just once. The sequence came from a man aged 50 to 60 with active COVID-19. The sequencing input was peripheral blood. This chain joins TRBV6-5 and TRBJ2-3, with TRBD2 identical over 15 bases. In DNA, the CDR3 is TGTGCCAGCAGTTCCGGGACTAGCGGGAGGGATACGCAGTATTTT. Translated, it gives CASSSGTSGRDTQYF.